The text below deals with one TCR beta chain. In germline, CDR1 is SNHLY, CDR2 FYNNEI. The CDR3 is made up of 15 amino acids. Losses at the gene ends were 6 bases for V and 7 bases for J; bases not matched to a gene: 10. The source of the sample is a study of blood T cell repertoires in COVID-19. Per the authors' pipeline: Estimates of nucleated cell counts were drawn from the amplification of reference gene primers. Sequencing was performed with immunoSEQ multiplex PCR; in TCRdb, only in-frame clones are kept and a portion is missing. That table is the source of V, J and clone size, and D and trimming were worked out from the DNA. The repertoire consists of roughly 250,000 clones, with 80% to 90% occurring once and the leading ten covering 3.6%.

The TCR sequence derives from a woman between 40 and 55 years old who had been exposed to COVID-19. The sample consisted of PBMCs or T cells enriched from blood (not recorded which). The chain carries TRBV2 and TRBJ2-2, with TRBD1 identical over 8 bases. The DNA of the CDR3 is TGTGCCAGCAGCCCTGGACAGGGAATCTACGGGGAGCTGTTTTTT. It specifies CASSPGQGIYGELFF.